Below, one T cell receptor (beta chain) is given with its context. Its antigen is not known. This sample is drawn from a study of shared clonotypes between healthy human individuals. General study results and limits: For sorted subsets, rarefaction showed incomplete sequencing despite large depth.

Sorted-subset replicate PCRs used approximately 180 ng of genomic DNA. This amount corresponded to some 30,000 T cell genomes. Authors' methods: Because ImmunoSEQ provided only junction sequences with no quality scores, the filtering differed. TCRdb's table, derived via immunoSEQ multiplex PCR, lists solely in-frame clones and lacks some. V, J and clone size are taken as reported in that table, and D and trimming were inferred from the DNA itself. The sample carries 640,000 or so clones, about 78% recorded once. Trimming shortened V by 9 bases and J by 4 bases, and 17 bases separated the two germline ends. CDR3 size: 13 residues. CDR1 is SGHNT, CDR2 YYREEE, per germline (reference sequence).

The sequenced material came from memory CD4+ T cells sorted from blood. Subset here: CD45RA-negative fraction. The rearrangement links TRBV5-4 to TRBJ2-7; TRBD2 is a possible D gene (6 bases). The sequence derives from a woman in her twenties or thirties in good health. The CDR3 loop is CATTRQGGYEQYF. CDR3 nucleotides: TGTGCCACCACTCGCCAGGGAGGATACGAGCAGTACTTC.